The 20 T cell receptor beta chains below were found in one sample sequenced in a study of shared clonotypes between healthy human individuals. Measured with immunoSEQ multiplex PCR; TCRdb has only the in-frame clones, and not every one. The repertoire consists of approximately 640,000 clones, with less than 80% occurring once and the leading ten covering around 2%. The sequenced sample was memory CD4+ T cells sorted from blood. Subset here: CD45RA-negative fraction. The receptors were sampled from a woman in her twenties or thirties in good health.

The chain uses TRBV11-3 and TRBJ1-1, with TRBD1 identical over 8 bases. J lost 8 bases, V lost 3 bases, and 11 bases had no gene match. The V gene's germline CDR1 is SGHNT and CDR2 YENEEA. This CDR3 comprises 15 residues. CDR3 sequence: CASSFSGTGGREAFF. CDR3 nucleotides: TGTGCCAGCAGCTTTTCCGGGACAGGAGGCAGAGAAGCTTTCTTT.

The V gene is TRBV2, the J gene TRBJ1-1; TRBD1 agrees at 7 bases. Germline V lookup: CDR1 SNHLY, CDR2 FYNNEI. V lost 7 bases, J lost 0 bases, and 8 bases stayed unmatched. CDR3 length: 15 residues. CDR3 amino acids: CASTYPTGMNTEAFF. The CDR3, as DNA: TGTGCCAGCACCTATCCGACAGGGATGAACACTGAAGCTTTCTTT. Together with reference TRBV2 and TRBJ1-1, the CDR3 gives the full variable domain: EPEVTQTPSHQVTQMGQEVILRCVPISNHLYFYWYRQILGQKVEFLVSFYNNEISEKSEIFDDQFSVERPDGSNFTLKIRSTKLEDSAMYFCASTYPTGMNTEAFFGQGTRLTVV.

This chain joins TRBV4-2 and TRBJ2-1; 12 bases align to TRBD2. The V and J ends lost 3 bases and 7 bases, in that order; junction bases with no gene match: 7. This CDR3 contains 16 residues. CDR1 and CDR2 (germline): LGHNA, YNFKEQ. The CDR3 protein is CASSQPSGRATNEQFF. The CDR3 DNA is TGTGCCAGCAGCCAGCCTAGCGGGAGGGCCACGAATGAGCAGTTCTTC.

The gene calls are TRBV28 and TRBJ2-7; D unresolved. Per the germline V gene, CDR1 is MDHEN and CDR2 is SYDVKM. The CDR3 has 14 residues. Trimming shortened V by 1 base and J by 2 bases, and 9 bases separated the two germline ends. The CDR3 loop reads CASSLYTVPYEQYF. CDR3 DNA sequence: TGTGCCAGCAGTTTATACACAGTCCCCTACGAGCAGTACTTC.

This clone showed up just a few times. The chain is built from TRBV28 and TRBJ1-6; tentative D call: TRBD1 (5 bases). The ends were cut back, 4 bases at V and 8 bases at J, with 15 bases in the middle. CDR3 size: 15 residues. Germline V gene lookup returns CDR1 MDHEN and CDR2 SYDVKM. This CDR3 is CASSSPARGDSPLHF. The CDR3 region has the DNA TGTGCCAGCAGTTCGCCGGCCCGGGGGGATTCACCCCTCCACTTT.

The chain has TRBV11-2 and TRBJ1-6; D remains unclear. The CDR3 runs to 15 residues. Germline assignment: CDR1 SGHAT and CDR2 FQNNGV. Trimming cost V 7 bases and J 6 bases, with 16 bases left between them. CDR3 in DNA: TGTGCCAGCATCCACGGCGGAGGATCTAATTCACCCCTCCACTTT. This sequence encodes CASIHGGGSNSPLHF.

The chain combines TRBV30 with TRBJ2-1; D may be TRBD1 or TRBD2 (5 bases each). V shed 0 bases and J shed 9 bases, with 15 bases lying between them. Germline V lookup: CDR1 GTSNPN, CDR2 SVGIG (reference sequence). This CDR3 contains 14 residues. CDR3 sequence (DNA): TGTGCCTGGAGTGTGGACGGGACCACCGGTGAGCAGTTCTTC. Translation: CAWSVDGTTGEQFF.

This clone was found many times. The chain is built from TRBV10-3 and TRBJ1-3, with TRBD1 matching 8 bases. The length of the CDR3 is 13 residues. CDR1 and CDR2 (germline): ENHRY, SYGVKD. The trim removed 11 bases at V and 4 bases at J, leaving 7 bases unmatched. The DNA of the CDR3 is TGTGCCGCGCAGGGGGCTTTGGGAAACACCATATATTTT. Translation gives CAAQGALGNTIYF.

This clone was seen only once. The V call is TRBV5-6, the J call TRBJ1-5; D not certain. Trimming shortened V by 0 bases and J by 2 bases, and 15 bases separated the two germline ends. Germline V gene data show CDR1 as SGHDT and CDR2 as YYEEEE. This CDR3 is built from 17 residues. CDR3 nucleotide sequence: TGTGCCAGCAGCTTGGGGAGTACCAATTGGGGCAATCAGCCCCAGCATTTT. Amino acids: CASSLGSTNWGNQPQHF.

This clone was seen more than once but under ten times. The genes are TRBV15 and TRBJ2-5, with unresolved D. The J call may be incorrect, as the DNA end agrees better with TRBJ2-7. CDR1 and CDR2 (germline): LNHNV, YYDKDF (reference sequence). This CDR3 is 15 amino acids long. The CDR3 DNA sequence: TGTGCCACCAGCAGAGGGACGACGAGCTCCTACGAGCAGTACTTC. It codes for CATSRGTTSSYEQYF.

This clone was seen many times. The genes are TRBV7-9 and TRBJ2-1; TRBD2 might be the D (5 bases). Trimming pared 1 base from V and 7 bases from J, leaving 11 bases between. The CDR3 is 14 residues long. CDR1 is SEHNR, CDR2 FQNEAQ, per germline (reference sequence). The CDR3 protein is CASSLERTGNEQFF. DNA of the CDR3: TGTGCCAGCAGCTTAGAACGGACGGGGAATGAGCAGTTCTTC.

This clone showed up just once. The V gene is TRBV7-8, the J gene TRBJ1-2; a weak D match, TRBD1 (6 bases). The germline CDR1 and CDR2 sequences are SGHVS and FQNEAQ. Trimming pared 5 bases from V and 4 bases from J, leaving 11 bases between. The CDR3 runs to 13 residues. The CDR3 DNA reads TGTGCCAGCAGCGTCAGGGGTTTCTATGGCTACACCTTC. This codes for CASSVRGFYGYTF.

The chain combines TRBV6-1 with TRBJ2-1; 9 bases align to TRBD2. With V trimmed by 3 bases and J by 9 bases, 9 bases remained unmatched. CDR1 MNHNS and CDR2 SASEGT come from the germline V gene. The CDR3 is 15 amino acids. The CDR3 region is CASSDSGRIGGEQFF. The CDR3 coding sequence is TGTGCCAGCAGTGACAGCGGGAGGATCGGGGGTGAGCAGTTCTTC.

V is TRBV27 and J is TRBJ1-2; D is perhaps TRBD1 (5 bases). V lost 3 bases and J lost 0, with 11 bases in between. Germline V gives CDR1 MNHEY, CDR2 SMNVEV (reference sequence). There are 15 residues in the CDR3. The DNA of the CDR3 is TGTGCCAGCAGTTTCCGGGACCGATCTAACTATGGCTACACCTTC. Translating gives CASSFRDRSNYGYTF.

The J gene is TRBJ2-3, the V gene TRBV7-7; the D call may be TRBD1 or TRBD2 (5 bases each). V gave up 5 bases and J gave up 7 bases, with 16 bases separating them. The CDR3 spans 14 residues. The germline V gene has CDR1 SSHAT and CDR2 FNYEAQ (reference sequence). The CDR3 DNA follows: TGTGCCAGCAGCCCGACCGGGACCAGTAATACGCAGTATTTT. Translated: CASSPTGTSNTQYF.

This clone was seen more than once but under ten times. DNA of the CDR3: TGCGCCAGCAGCTTGACGGCGGGAGGGGGAAGCTATGGCTACACCTTC. It codes for CASSLTAGGGSYGYTF. The V call is TRBV5-1, the J call TRBJ1-2; a weak D match, TRBD1 (6 bases). Looked up from germline, CDR1 is SGHRS and CDR2 is YFSETQ. The CDR3 spans 16 residues. The germline V and J ends were trimmed by 1 base and 4 bases, with 17 bases remaining between them.

The rearrangement joins TRBV29-1 to TRBJ2-7; D is possibly TRBD1 (6 bases). Germline V gene sequence: CDR1 SQVTM, CDR2 ANQGSEA. The CDR3 contains 11 residues. V was pared by 4 bases and J by 6 bases, with 10 bases between. CDR3 bases: TGCAGCGTTGCACAGGGATCCGAGCAGTACTTC. Protein product: CSVAQGSEQYF.

This chain connects TRBV9 to TRBJ2-1; possible D gene TRBD2, 5 bases. This CDR3 comprises 14 residues. Trimming left V 3 bases short and J 7 bases short, with 14 bases between. The V gene's germline CDR1 is SGDLS and CDR2 YYNGEE. CDR3 sequence: CASSASYGDNEQFF. In DNA, the CDR3 is TGTGCCAGCAGCGCTAGCTATGGAGATAATGAGCAGTTCTTC. Filled out from reference TRBV9 and TRBJ2-1, the complete variable domain reads DSGVTQTPKHLITATGQRVTLRCSPRSGDLSVYWYQQSLDQGLQFLIQYYNGEERAKGNILERFSAQQFPDLHSELNLSSLELGDSALYFCASSASYGDNEQFFGPGTRLTVL.

The chain is built from TRBV5-1 and TRBJ1-4; D might be TRBD1 (5 bases). V lost 0 bases, J lost 4 bases, and 10 bases lay in between. The CDR3 loop spans 15 amino acids. Germline CDR1 is SGHRS and CDR2 is YFSETQ. The CDR3 protein is CASSLAGTLNEKLFF. Written as DNA, the CDR3 is TGCGCCAGCAGCTTGGCCGGGACCCTTAATGAAAAACTGTTTTTT.

The J gene is TRBJ2-2, the V gene TRBV5-1; 8 nucleotides align to TRBD2. This CDR3 spans 16 amino acids. Germline trimming cut 1 base from V and 4 bases from J; bases unmatched to any gene: 6. The germline V gene encodes CDR1 SGHRS and CDR2 YFSETQ. The CDR3 DNA is TGCGCCAGCAGCTTGAACGCGGGAGGTCGCACCGGGGAGCTGTTTTTT. This codes for CASSLNAGGRTGELFF.